This T cell receptor (beta chain) originates from a study of shared clonotypes between healthy human individuals (dated by TCRdb to about 2020). Context from the whole study: Three men and two women, aged 18 to 49 years, made up the cohort. To estimate repertoire size and how much clonotype sharing occurs between individuals, the study deeply sequenced the blood TCR repertoires of 5 or 6 healthy adults. Libraries were prepared and TCR repertoires were sequenced by different laboratories using diverse techniques, in order to increase sequencing depth and limit assay-specific biases. Between about 0.9 and 10 billion PBMCs per donor were obtained by leukapheresis.

Healthy HIV-negative adults with no recently reported acute infections or vaccinations were included as donors. Every donor was a Caucasian adult living in Nashville, Tennessee, USA. For unsorted samples, approximately 84 million PBMCs were counted, and genomic DNA was extracted using the QIAamp DNA Blood Mini kit. Blood was obtained by leukapheresis, after which PBMCs were separated by Ficoll-Histopaque density gradient centrifugation and cryopreserved in liquid nitrogen vapor phase. Using the deep immunoSEQ assay, TCR CDR3 regions were amplified from genomic DNA by multiplex PCR. Extracted genomic DNA from each cell subset was distributed evenly across all wells of several immunoSEQ 96-well plates, and each plate was treated as a replicate. For unsorted PBMC, each replicate PCR was loaded with approximately 300 ng genomic DNA, equivalent to about 30,000 T cell genomes. Ten immunoSEQ deep assay plates were used to sequence the unsorted PBMC genomic DNA. Purified libraries were measured with a Qubit 3.0 fluorometer, size-checked on a Bioanalyzer 2100, and measured again with the KAPA Library Quantification kit. Every immunoSEQ 96-well plate was sequenced on a separate single-read 150-cycle Illumina NextSeq 550 flow cell. The study's own analysis went as follows. The immunoSEQ output contained only junctional sequences without quality scores, so filtering could not match that applied to full-length reads. To assign V/J genes and CDR3, sequences were annotated against IMGT germline references using PyIR, a Python wrapper for IgBLAST v1.9. Reads were filtered out if the reads had weak V/J assignments (E-value above 1e-6), no CDR3, stop codons, out-of-frame junctions, or ambiguous translated residues. V3J clonotypes were defined by identical inferred V gene, J gene, and CDR3 amino acid sequence. To compute the percentage overlap between repertoires, the number of shared unique clonotypes was divided by the size of the smaller repertoire. Richness of each repertoire was evaluated using RTK rarefaction, the Chao1 estimator, and Recon v2.1 estimates of unobserved clonotypes. TCRdb's version of the immuneACCESS table is confined to in-frame rearrangements and falls short of the full clone set. An unresolved V gene accounts for under half of the shortfall where checked; the remainder is of unknown origin. V and J calls and clone size are copied from that table; D and trimming were computed from the DNA. The sample table contains 520,000 or so clones; only one count was recorded for 75% to 85% of them. The ten largest clones represent approximately 12% of the sample.

Study-wide findings and limitations: Sampling was limited to blood, and TCR repertoires in tissue likely differ from TCR repertoires in blood. Because the study included only a small number of donors, the genetic and exposure-history diversity represented was limited. Pairwise subsampling led to the expectation that sequencing depth would affect the degree of clonotype sharing among donors.

A note on this clone: It has no known antigen specificity. There are no base qualities to consult, and no much larger clone falls within one base.

From its cysteine to its phenylalanine, the CDR3 spans 15 amino acids. Solely the CDR3 DNA is kept, with 45 bases framed from the first base. Trimming leaves V shorter by 3 bases and J shorter by 7 bases, with the junction holding 10 bases beyond the gene matches. The germline V gene specifies SGHAT as CDR1 and FQNNGV as CDR2. Sequenced sample: PBMCs. The sequence joins TRBV11-2 to TRBJ2-7; TRBD1 lines up with 9 middle nucleotides. The receptor was derived from a woman between 35 and 50 years old in good health. Some clones in this sample may be carry-over from other donors' samples. The nucleotides read TGTGCCAGCAGCTTTGGACAGGGGACCCGCGTAGAGCAGTACTTC. Its protein product is CASSFGQGTRVEQYF.